Each of the 22 T cell receptor beta chains below was sequenced from the same sample in a study of Tregs in tolerant kidney transplant recipients. Sequencing was performed with immunoSEQ multiplex PCR; in TCRdb, only in-frame clones are kept and a portion is missing. The repertoire consists of some 110,000 clones, with 85% to 95% occurring once and the leading ten covering roughly 0.63%. The sequencing input was CD4+ T cells from blood. The receptors come from a human donor in good health.

The DNA of the CDR3 is TGTGCCAGTAGTATGAAACAGGGGGCTATTGGAGCTTTCTTT. It translates to CASSMKQGAIGAFF. The chain employs TRBV19 and TRBJ1-1, with TRBD1 matching 9 bases. Germline V CDR1 and CDR2: LNHDA, SQIVND (reference sequence). Losses at the gene ends were 3 bases for V and 10 bases for J; bases not matched to a gene: 9. The CDR3 sequence is 14 residues long.

V is TRBV20-1 and J is TRBJ2-1; D unresolved. Deletions cut 8 bases from V and 7 bases from J, with 12 bases between. The CDR3 loop spans 11 amino acids. CDR1 and CDR2 (germline): DFQATT, SNEGSKA (reference sequence). CDR3 sequence: CSPHKGNEQFF. As DNA, the CDR3 is TGCAGTCCCCACAAAGGTAATGAGCAGTTCTTC.

The V and J genes are TRBV11-2 and TRBJ2-1; tentatively, D is TRBD1 (9 bases). V was pared by 5 bases and J by 2 bases, with 25 bases between. The germline V gene encodes CDR1 SGHAT and CDR2 FQNNGV. The CDR3 is 19 residues long. DNA for the CDR3: TGTGCCAGCAGCGGCCGACAGGGGGGTAGCGGGGTTGCCTACAATGAGCAGTTCTTC. Translated: CASSGRQGGSGVAYNEQFF.

This chain connects TRBV29-1 to TRBJ2-4, with TRBD2 matching 10 bases. The CDR3 has 15 residues. V was clipped by 2 bases and J by 4 bases; unmatched bases: 5. Per the germline V gene, CDR1 is SQVTM and CDR2 is ANQGSEA. The CDR3 here is CSVETSGAFKNIQYF. CDR3 DNA: TGCAGCGTTGAAACTAGCGGGGCGTTTAAAAACATTCAGTACTTC.

This chain links TRBV11-2 with TRBJ2-7; 12 nucleotides match TRBD2. J gave up 3 bases and V 5 bases, and 8 bases lay outside the gene matches. The germline V gene has CDR1 SGHAT and CDR2 FQNNGV. The CDR3 runs to 16 residues. CDR3 DNA sequence: TGTGCCAGCAGCCCTGCCGGGACTAGCGGGTACTACGAGCAGTACTTC. Translated, it gives CASSPAGTSGYYEQYF.

This chain uses TRBV19 with TRBJ1-5, with 11 bases lining up with TRBD1. The CDR3 has 15 amino acids. V dropped 7 bases and J dropped 1; count of bases not matched to a gene: 3. In germline, CDR1 is LNHDA, CDR2 SQIVND (reference sequence). CDR3 in amino acids: CASNWDRGSNQPQHF. CDR3 coding DNA: TGTGCCAGTAACTGGGACAGGGGGAGCAATCAGCCCCAGCATTTT.

The V call is TRBV18, the J call TRBJ2-7; D is possibly TRBD2 (6 bases). This CDR3 is built from 15 residues. Germline CDR1 KGHSH, CDR2 LQKENI. Deletions cut 3 bases from V and 1 base from J, with 13 bases between. CDR3 amino acids: CASSPPGRGSYEQYF. The CDR3 nucleotides read TGTGCCAGCTCACCCCCGGGACGGGGGTCCTACGAGCAGTACTTC.

The chain carries TRBV10-1 and TRBJ2-3; D is possibly TRBD2 (6 bases). V was shortened by 3 bases and J by 6 bases, with 13 bases between the two germline ends. Germline assignment: CDR1 WNHNN and CDR2 SYGVQD (reference sequence). The CDR3 is made up of 14 amino acids. The CDR3 region is CASSERTTGDTQYF. For the CDR3, the DNA is TGCGCCAGCAGTGAAAGGACTACTGGGGATACGCAGTATTTT.

This clone was seen a handful of times. The chain has TRBV5-6 and TRBJ1-1; the D gene is possibly TRBD1 (5 bases). This CDR3 spans 15 amino acids. The V end lost 4 bases, the J end lost 4 bases, and 17 bases lay between the germline ends. Germline assignment: CDR1 SGHDT and CDR2 YYEEEE. The CDR3 spells CASSRTRLGVTEAFF. The CDR3 DNA follows: TGTGCCAGCAGCCGCACCAGATTGGGGGTCACTGAAGCTTTCTTT. Drawing the rest from reference TRBV5-6 and TRBJ1-1, the complete variable domain is DAGVTQSPTHLIKTRGQQVTLRCSPKSGHDTVSWYQQALGQGPQFIFQYYEEEERQRGNFPDRFSGHQFPNYSSELNVNALLLGDSALYLCASSRTRLGVTEAFFGQGTRLTVV.

V is TRBV7-7 and J is TRBJ2-1; D not resolved. The germline V and J ends were trimmed by 3 bases and 4 bases, with 7 bases remaining between them. This CDR3 region has 13 residues. Germline V gene sequence: CDR1 SSHAT, CDR2 FNYEAQ (reference sequence). The DNA for the CDR3 is TGTGCCAGCAGCTTCAACGTATACAATGAGCAGTTCTTC. This translates into CASSFNVYNEQFF.

This chain connects TRBV18 to TRBJ1-1; perhaps TRBD1 as D (5 bases). Germline CDR1 KGHSH, CDR2 LQKENI. Trimming removed 1 base from V and 6 bases from J, with 12 bases in between. The CDR3 extends over 14 amino acids. The CDR3 bases are TGTGCCAGCTCACCACAAGGGGAGAGGGCTGAAGCTTTCTTT. Translating it yields CASSPQGERAEAFF.

V is TRBV10-1 and J is TRBJ2-1; D assignment may be TRBD1 or TRBD2 (5 bases each). CDR3 size: 15 residues. V lost 6 bases to trimming and J lost 0 bases, with 12 bases between them. Germline CDR1 and CDR2: WNHNN and SYGVQD (reference sequence). CDR3 protein: CASSVPGTSYNEQFF. The CDR3 DNA reads as TGCGCCAGCAGCGTCCCAGGGACCTCCTACAATGAGCAGTTCTTC.

This clone was seen a single time. This sequence joins TRBV7-9 and TRBJ1-2; D not resolved. Trimming pared 5 bases from V and 1 base from J, leaving 17 bases between. The germline gives CDR1 SEHNR, CDR2 FQNEAQ (reference sequence). The CDR3 runs to 16 residues. In DNA form, the CDR3 reads TGTGCCAGCAGCGCCACCAAGGACGGCGTTAACTATGGCTACACCTTC. Translated: CASSATKDGVNYGYTF.

The V and J genes are TRBV5-1 and TRBJ2-5; the match to TRBD2 covers 13 bases. The CDR3 has 14 amino acids. The V segment lost 5 bases and the J segment 5 bases; nucleotides outside the gene matches: 3. CDR1 and CDR2 (germline): SGHRS, YFSETQ. The CDR3 DNA sequence: TGCGCCAGCAGACTAGCGGGAGGGGATGAGACCCAGTACTTC. Translated, it gives CASRLAGGDETQYF. The entire variable domain, with the rest obtained from reference TRBV5-1 and TRBJ2-5, is as follows: KAGVTQTPRYLIKTRGQQVTLSCSPISGHRSVSWYQQTPGQGLQFLFEYFSETQRNKGNFPGRFSGRQFSNSRSEMNVSTLELGDSALYLCASRLAGGDETQYFGPGTRLLVL.

This chain uses TRBV7-9 with TRBJ2-4; TRBD2 matches 11 bases. The CDR3 contains 14 residues. Germline CDR1 is SEHNR and CDR2 is FQNEAQ (reference sequence). The V and J ends lost 5 bases and 5 bases, in that order; junction bases with no gene match: 2. The CDR3 DNA reads TGTGCCAGCAGCCATAGCGGGAGGGAAAACATTCAGTACTTC. The encoded protein is CASSHSGRENIQYF.

The genes are TRBV20-1 and TRBJ1-2, with D possibly being TRBD1 (6 bases). Germline-derived CDR1 and CDR2 are DFQATT and SNEGSKA (reference sequence). The CDR3 is 11 amino acids. Trimming took 7 bases from V and 6 from J, leaving 12 bases between them. The CDR3 loop is CSVEGGNGYTF. The DNA for the CDR3 is TGCAGTGTCGAGGGGGGGAATGGCTACACCTTC.

This chain links TRBV2 with TRBJ2-4; D might be TRBD2 (5 bases). V lost 6 bases and J 1 base, leaving 16 bases between the germline ends. Germline V lookup: CDR1 SNHLY, CDR2 FYNNEI. The CDR3 spans 16 residues. Here the CDR3 DNA reads TGTGCCAGCAGCGCGGAGGCAGGACCCGCCAAAAACATTCAGTACTTC. Amino acid sequence: CASSAEAGPAKNIQYF.

This clone appeared a single time. The CDR3 bases are TGTGCCAGCAGCCCCTATCTCGGCAATGAGCAGTTCTTC. This gives the protein CASSPYLGNEQFF. This chain connects TRBV11-2 to TRBJ2-1, with D unresolved. Trimming shortened V by 5 bases and J by 6 bases, and 11 bases separated the two germline ends. The germline V gene has CDR1 SGHAT and CDR2 FQNNGV. This CDR3 contains 13 residues. Full variable domain (missing parts from reference TRBV11-2 and TRBJ2-1): EAGVAQSPRYKIIEKRQSVAFWCNPISGHATLYWYQQILGQGPKLLIQFQNNGVVDDSQLPKDRFSAERLKGVDSTLKIQPAKLEDSAVYLCASSPYLGNEQFFGPGTRLTVL.

The gene calls are TRBV5-6 and TRBJ2-1; 8 positions match TRBD1. Losses at the gene ends were 2 bases for V and 7 bases for J; bases not matched to a gene: 11. CDR1 and CDR2 (germline): SGHDT, YYEEEE. The CDR3 runs 16 residues. The CDR3 loop reads CASSFQGSGGLNEQFF. The DNA for the CDR3 is TGTGCCAGCAGCTTCCAGGGGTCAGGGGGCTTGAATGAGCAGTTCTTC.

The rearrangement uses TRBV18 and TRBJ1-2, with 7 positions matching TRBD1. CDR1 and CDR2 (germline): KGHSH, LQKENI. CDR3 size: 14 residues. V trimming: 1 base; J trimming: 3 bases; junction bases outside the gene matches: 2. Here the CDR3 DNA reads TGTGCCAGCTCACCACTAGACAGGGACTATGGCTACACCTTC. Encoded protein: CASSPLDRDYGYTF.

The chain is built from TRBV18 and TRBJ2-1; 10 nucleotides line up with TRBD2. The CDR3 consists of 15 residues. Trimming cost V 6 bases and J 4 bases; bases outside gene matches: 6. Germline CDR1 and CDR2: KGHSH and LQKENI. The CDR3 DNA reads as TGTGCCAGCTCCCCGGGACTAGCGAGGTACAATGAGCAGTTCTTC. Its translation: CASSPGLARYNEQFF.

The chain is built from TRBV29-1 and TRBJ2-7, with D maybe TRBD1 (7 bases). The CDR3 contains 19 residues. From germline, CDR1 is SQVTM and CDR2 ANQGSEA. Trimming removed 3 bases at V and 0 bases at J, with 27 bases between. The DNA of the CDR3 is TGCAGCGTTGAGGAGGGGAGGAGACGACAGGGTCTTAGCTCCTACGAGCAGTACTTC. This sequence encodes CSVEEGRRRQGLSSYEQYF.